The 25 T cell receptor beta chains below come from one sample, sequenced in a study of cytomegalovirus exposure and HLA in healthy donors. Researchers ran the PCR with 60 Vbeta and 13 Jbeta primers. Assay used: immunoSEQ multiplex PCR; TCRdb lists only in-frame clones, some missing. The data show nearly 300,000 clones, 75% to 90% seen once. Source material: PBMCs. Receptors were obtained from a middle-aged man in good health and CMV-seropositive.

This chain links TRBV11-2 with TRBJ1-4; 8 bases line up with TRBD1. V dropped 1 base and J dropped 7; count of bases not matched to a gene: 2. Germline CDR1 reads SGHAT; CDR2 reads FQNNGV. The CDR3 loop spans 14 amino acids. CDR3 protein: CASSLAGGVEKLFF. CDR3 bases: TGTGCCAGCAGCTTAGCAGGGGGCGTTGAAAAACTGTTTTTT.

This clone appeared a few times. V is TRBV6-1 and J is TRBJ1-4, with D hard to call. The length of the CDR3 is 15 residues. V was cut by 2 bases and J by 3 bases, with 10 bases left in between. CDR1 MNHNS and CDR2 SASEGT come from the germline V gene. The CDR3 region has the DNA TGTGCCAGCAGTGAATCAACAGTGGCTAATGAAAAACTGTTTTTT. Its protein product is CASSESTVANEKLFF.

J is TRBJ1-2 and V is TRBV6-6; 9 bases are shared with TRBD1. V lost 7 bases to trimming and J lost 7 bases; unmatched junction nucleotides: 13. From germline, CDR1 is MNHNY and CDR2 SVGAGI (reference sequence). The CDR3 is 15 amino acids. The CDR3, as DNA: TGTGCCAGCACTCATCCAGGACAGGGGTTGACTGGCTACACCTTC. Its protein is CASTHPGQGLTGYTF.

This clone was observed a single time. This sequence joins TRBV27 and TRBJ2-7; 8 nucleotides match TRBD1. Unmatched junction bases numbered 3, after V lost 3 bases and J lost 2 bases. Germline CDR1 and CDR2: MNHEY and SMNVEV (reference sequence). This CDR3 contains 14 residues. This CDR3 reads CASSLGRGPYEQYF. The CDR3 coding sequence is TGTGCCAGCAGTTTGGGCAGGGGGCCCTACGAGCAGTACTTC.

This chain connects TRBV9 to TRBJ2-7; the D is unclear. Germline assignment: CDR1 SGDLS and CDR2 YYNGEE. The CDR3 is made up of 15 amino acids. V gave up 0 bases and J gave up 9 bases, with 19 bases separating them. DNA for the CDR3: TGTGCCAGCAGCGTAGGTGCAGGAACCTACGAAGGGCAGTACTTC. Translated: CASSVGAGTYEGQYF.

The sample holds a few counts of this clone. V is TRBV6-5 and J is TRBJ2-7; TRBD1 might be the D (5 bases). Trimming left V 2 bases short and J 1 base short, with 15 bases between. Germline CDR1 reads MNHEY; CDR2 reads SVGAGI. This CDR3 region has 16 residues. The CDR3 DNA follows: TGTGCCAGCAGTTACGATTCGAGGACATCTTCCTACGAGCAGTACTTC. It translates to CASSYDSRTSSYEQYF.

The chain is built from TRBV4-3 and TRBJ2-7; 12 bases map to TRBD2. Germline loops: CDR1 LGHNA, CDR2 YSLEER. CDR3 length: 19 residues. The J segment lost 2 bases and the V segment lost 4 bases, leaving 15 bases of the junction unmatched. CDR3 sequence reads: CASSRRRRRTSGIPYEQYF. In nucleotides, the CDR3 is TGCGCCAGCAGCCGTAGACGCAGAAGGACTAGCGGGATCCCCTACGAGCAGTACTTC.

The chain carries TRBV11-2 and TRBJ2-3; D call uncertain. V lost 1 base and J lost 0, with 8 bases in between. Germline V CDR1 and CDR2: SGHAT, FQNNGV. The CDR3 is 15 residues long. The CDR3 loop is CASSLVSRSTDTQYF. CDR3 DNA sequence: TGTGCCAGCAGCTTAGTTTCTAGAAGCACAGATACGCAGTATTTT. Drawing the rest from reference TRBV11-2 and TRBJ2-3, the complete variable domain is EAGVAQSPRYKIIEKRQSVAFWCNPISGHATLYWYQQILGQGPKLLIQFQNNGVVDDSQLPKDRFSAERLKGVDSTLKIQPAKLEDSAVYLCASSLVSRSTDTQYFGPGTRLTVL.

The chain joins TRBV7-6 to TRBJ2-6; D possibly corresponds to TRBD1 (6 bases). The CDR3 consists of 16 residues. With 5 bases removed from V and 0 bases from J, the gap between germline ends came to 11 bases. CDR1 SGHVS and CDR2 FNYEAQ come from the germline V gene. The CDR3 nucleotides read TGTGCCAGCAGCGAGCCGGACAGCTCTGGGGCCAACGTCCTGACTTTC. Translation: CASSEPDSSGANVLTF.

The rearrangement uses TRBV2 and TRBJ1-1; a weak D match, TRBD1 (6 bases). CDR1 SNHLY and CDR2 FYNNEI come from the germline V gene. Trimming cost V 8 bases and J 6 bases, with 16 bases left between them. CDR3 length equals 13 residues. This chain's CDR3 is CASQSRGTAEAFF. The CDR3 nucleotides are TGTGCCAGCCAATCCAGGGGTACGGCTGAAGCTTTCTTT.

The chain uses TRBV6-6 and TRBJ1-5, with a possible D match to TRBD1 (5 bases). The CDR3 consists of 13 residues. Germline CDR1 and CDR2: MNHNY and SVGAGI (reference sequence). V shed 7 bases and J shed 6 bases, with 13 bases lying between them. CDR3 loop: CASTQGVGQPQHF. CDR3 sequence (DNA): TGTGCCAGCACCCAAGGGGTCGGTCAGCCCCAGCATTTT.

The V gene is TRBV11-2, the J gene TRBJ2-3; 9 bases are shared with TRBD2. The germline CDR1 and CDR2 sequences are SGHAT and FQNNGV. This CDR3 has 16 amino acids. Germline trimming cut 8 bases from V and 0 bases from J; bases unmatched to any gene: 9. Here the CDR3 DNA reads TGTGCCAGCGGGGGAAGCGGGAGGTCGAGCACAGATACGCAGTATTTT. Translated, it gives CASGGSGRSSTDTQYF.

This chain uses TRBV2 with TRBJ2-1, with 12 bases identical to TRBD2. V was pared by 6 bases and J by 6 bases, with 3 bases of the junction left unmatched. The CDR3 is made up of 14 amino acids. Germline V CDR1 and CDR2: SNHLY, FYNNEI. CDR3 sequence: CASRGLAGFNEQFF. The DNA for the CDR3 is TGTGCCAGCAGGGGACTAGCGGGTTTCAATGAGCAGTTCTTC.

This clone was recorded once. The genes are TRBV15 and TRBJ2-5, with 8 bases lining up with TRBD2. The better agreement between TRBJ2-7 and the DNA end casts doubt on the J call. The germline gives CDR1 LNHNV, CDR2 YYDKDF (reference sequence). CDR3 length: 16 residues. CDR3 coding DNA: TGTGCCACCAGCAGGCCGGTTCCGGGAGGGGTCTCCGAGCAGTACTTC. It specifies CATSRPVPGGVSEQYF.

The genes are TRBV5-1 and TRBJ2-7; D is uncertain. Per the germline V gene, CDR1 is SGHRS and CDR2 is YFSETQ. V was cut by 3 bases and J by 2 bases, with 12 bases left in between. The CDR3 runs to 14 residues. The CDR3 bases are TGCGCCAGCAGCTCCGCCCTCTCTACCTACGAGCAGTACTTC. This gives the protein CASSSALSTYEQYF.

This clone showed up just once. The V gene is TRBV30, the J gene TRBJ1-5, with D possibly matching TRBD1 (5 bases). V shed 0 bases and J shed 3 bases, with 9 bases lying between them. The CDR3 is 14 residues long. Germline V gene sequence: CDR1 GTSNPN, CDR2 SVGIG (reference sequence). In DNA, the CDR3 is TGTGCCTGGAGTGTAGGAGGGGCCAATCAGCCCCAGCATTTT. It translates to CAWSVGGANQPQHF.

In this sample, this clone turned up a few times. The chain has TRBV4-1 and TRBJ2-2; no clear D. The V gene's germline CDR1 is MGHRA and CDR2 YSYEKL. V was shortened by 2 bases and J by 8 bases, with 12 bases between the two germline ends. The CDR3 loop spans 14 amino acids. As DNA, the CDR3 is TGCGCCAGCAGCCAACCCGAGCTCGCTGGGGAGCTGTTTTTT. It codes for CASSQPELAGELFF.

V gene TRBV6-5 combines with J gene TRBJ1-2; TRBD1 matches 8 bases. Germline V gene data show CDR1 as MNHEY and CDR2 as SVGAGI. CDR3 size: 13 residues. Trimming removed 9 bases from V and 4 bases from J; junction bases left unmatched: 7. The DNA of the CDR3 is TGTGCCAGTCTGGACAGGGCGAGCTATGGCTACACCTTC. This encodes CASLDRASYGYTF.

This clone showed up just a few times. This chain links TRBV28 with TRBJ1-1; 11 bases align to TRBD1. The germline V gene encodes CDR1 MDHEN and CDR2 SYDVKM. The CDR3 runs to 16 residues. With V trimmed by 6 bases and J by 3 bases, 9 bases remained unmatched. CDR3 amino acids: CASRDPGQGGDTEAFF. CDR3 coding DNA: TGTGCCAGCAGGGATCCGGGACAGGGGGGGGACACTGAAGCTTTCTTT.

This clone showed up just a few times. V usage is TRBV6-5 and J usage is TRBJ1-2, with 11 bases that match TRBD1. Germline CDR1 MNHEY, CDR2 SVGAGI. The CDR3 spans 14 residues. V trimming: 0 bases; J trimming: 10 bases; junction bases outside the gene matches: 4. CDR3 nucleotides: TGTGCCAGCAGTTACTCGAGGACAGGGGGCTCCTACACCTTC. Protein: CASSYSRTGGSYTF.

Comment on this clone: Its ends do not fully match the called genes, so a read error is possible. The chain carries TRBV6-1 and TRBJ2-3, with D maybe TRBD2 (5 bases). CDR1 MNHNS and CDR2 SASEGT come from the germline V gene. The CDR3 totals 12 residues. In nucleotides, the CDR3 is TGTGCCAGCAGTGTTTGGCGGGCCAATTTGGGTTTT. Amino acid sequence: CASSVWRANLGF.

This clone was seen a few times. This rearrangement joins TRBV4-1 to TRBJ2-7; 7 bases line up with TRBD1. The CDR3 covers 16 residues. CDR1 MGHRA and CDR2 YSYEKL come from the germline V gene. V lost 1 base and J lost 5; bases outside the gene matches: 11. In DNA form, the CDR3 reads TGCGCCAGCAGCCAAGGTACGGGACAGAATAATAACGAGCAGTACTTC. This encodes CASSQGTGQNNNEQYF.

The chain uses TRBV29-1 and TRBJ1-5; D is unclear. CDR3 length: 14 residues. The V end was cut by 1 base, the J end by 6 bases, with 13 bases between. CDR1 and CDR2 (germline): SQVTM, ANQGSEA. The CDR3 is CSVEVGEVGQPQHF. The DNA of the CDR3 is TGCAGCGTTGAAGTTGGGGAGGTGGGTCAGCCCCAGCATTTT.

The CDR3 here is CSSDRDGGYTF. The CDR3 DNA sequence: TGCAGCTCCGACAGGGATGGTGGCTACACCTTC. The V and J genes are TRBV29-1 and TRBJ1-2; 7 bases line up with TRBD1. Trimming took 8 bases from V and 7 from J; bases not matched to a gene: 7. Germline V gene sequence: CDR1 SQVTM, CDR2 ANQGSEA. This CDR3 has 11 amino acids.

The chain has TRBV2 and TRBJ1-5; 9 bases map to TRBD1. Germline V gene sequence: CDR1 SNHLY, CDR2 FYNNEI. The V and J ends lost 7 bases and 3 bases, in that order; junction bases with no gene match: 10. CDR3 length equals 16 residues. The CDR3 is CASTQGGQGANQPQHF. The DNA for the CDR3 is TGTGCCAGCACCCAGGGGGGACAGGGAGCCAATCAGCCCCAGCATTTT.